The clone carrying this T cell receptor beta chain was counted ten times or more. The antigen is undetermined. This entry belongs to a study of early T cells in non-severe SARS-CoV-2 infection. Study-wide context: Investigators sequenced bulk RNA drawn from unsorted whole blood, and chains remained unpaired.

Findings and limits, study-wide: Reliance on VDJdb matching favored anti-spike CD8 responses; private and CD4 specificities were missed.

Individual cDNA molecules received unique molecular identifiers. A single record per CDR3 protein comes from TCRdb applying MiXCR to the 5' RACE reads. Among under 60,000 distinct CDR3 sequences listed, around 6% were seen once. CDR3 length: 14 residues. Germline loops: CDR1 PRHDT, CDR2 FYEKMQ (reference sequence). V shed 5 bases and J 7 bases; nucleotides not matched to a gene: 7. The genes are TRBV13 and TRBJ1-5; 8 bases line up with TRBD1. The sample taken for sequencing was whole blood. The sequence was collected from an adult who was a healthcare worker with PCR-confirmed SARS-CoV-2 infection or an uninfected control (not recorded which). The CDR3 loop is CASSQTQGGQPQHF. The CDR3 bases are TGTGCCAGCAGCCAGACACAGGGGGGACAGCCCCAGCATTTT.